The clone carrying this T cell receptor beta chain was found many times. This specimen belongs to a study of T cells in Graves' hyperthyroidism and ophthalmopathy. TCR beta CDR3 sequences were amplified from RNA transcripts. The TCR CDR3 first-round RT-PCR relied on the HTBI primer set. Via MiXCR, TCRdb re-called the multiplex PCR reads, giving one row per CDR3 protein. The sample consists of some 550,000 distinct CDR3 sequences, less than 25% of them appearing once. No progression to ophthalmopathy during 18 months of follow-up defined stable disease. Patients with uncontrolled infections, other autoimmune diseases, pregnancy or lactation were excluded. The diagnoses drew upon clinical symptoms, serum thyroxine and TRAb, thyroid ultrasound and orbital computed tomography. Fresh peripheral blood, around 10 ml of it, supplied the PBMCs. Unmatched junction bases numbered 3, after V lost 10 bases and J lost 2 bases. The CDR3 is 12 residues long. Germline V gene lookup returns CDR1 MDHEN and CDR2 SYDVKM.

This rearrangement joins TRBV28 to TRBJ1-1; 8 positions agree with TRBD1. This sequence originates from a young man with Graves' hyperthyroidism. Sequencing was performed on blood. This CDR3 is CATGTGNTEAFF. CDR3 nucleotide sequence: TGTGCCACCGGGACAGGTAACACTGAAGCTTTCTTT.